A single sample gave rise to the 20 T cell receptor beta chains below, sequenced in a study of T cell repertoires in cytomegalovirus infection. Via MiXCR, TCRdb re-called the reads, giving one row per CDR3 protein. The table shows about 220,000 distinct CDR3 sequences, with about 38% occurring only once. The antigens of these receptors remain unknown. The source material was CD8+ T cells from cultured PBMCs, sampled from culture after CMV antigen stimulation. Source of these receptors: a human donor in good health (CMV status not recorded). Some clones in this sample may be carry-over from other donors' samples.

This chain links TRBV7-2 with TRBJ1-2; D remains unclear. CDR3 length equals 19 residues. Trimming stripped 3 bases from V and 1 base from J, with 24 bases between. Germline CDR1 reads SGHTA; CDR2 reads FQGNSA. The CDR3 region is CASSFIPTPTASRNYGYTF. The CDR3 bases are TGTGCCAGCAGCTTTATCCCTACGCCTACGGCCTCCCGTAACTATGGCTACACCTTC. Full variable domain (outside the CDR3, taken from reference TRBV7-2 and TRBJ1-2): GAGVSQSPSNKVTEKGKDVELRCDPISGHTALYWYRQSLGQGLEFLIYFQGNSAPDKSGLPSDRFSAERTGGSVSTLTIQRTQQEDSAVYLCASSFIPTPTASRNYGYTFGSGTRLTVV.

This clonotype occurred once. The chain combines TRBV19 with TRBJ2-1; TRBD2 matches 7 bases. Germline V gives CDR1 LNHDA, CDR2 SQIVND (reference sequence). V lost 4 bases to trimming and J lost 6 bases; unmatched junction nucleotides: 6. This CDR3 contains 14 residues. CDR3: CASSTALAGNEQFF. The CDR3 nucleotides are TGTGCCAGTAGTACAGCCTTAGCGGGCAATGAGCAGTTCTTC. Looking up the rest from reference TRBV19 and TRBJ2-1 gives the full variable domain: DGGITQSPKYLFRKEGQNVTLSCEQNLNHDAMYWYRQDPGQGLRLIYYSQIVNDFQKGDIAEGYSVSREKKESFPLTVTSAQKNPTAFYLCASSTALAGNEQFFGPGTRLTVL.

The chain uses TRBV7-6 and TRBJ1-1, with TRBD1 as a possible D gene (5 bases). V lost 7 bases and J lost 3, with 18 bases in between. CDR1 and CDR2 from the germline V gene are SGHVS and FNYEAQ. This CDR3 comprises 15 residues. The CDR3 bases are TGTGCCAGCACCCACAGGTTGGGCAGTGACACTGAAGCTTTCTTT. It is translated as CASTHRLGSDTEAFF.

Notes on this clonotype: At one of its ends the junction is not consistent with the germline gene, which may arise from a read error. The genes are TRBV27 and TRBJ1-2; TRBD1 matches at 9 bases. Per germline, CDR1 MNHEY and CDR2 SMNVEV (reference sequence). This CDR3 comprises 14 residues. CDR3 sequence reads: CASSLSGTGFGYTF. In DNA, the CDR3 is TGTGCCAGCAGTCTATCCGGGACAGGGTTTGGCTACACCTTC.

The rearrangement joins TRBV20-1 to TRBJ2-5; 9 nucleotides line up with TRBD2. Germline CDR1 reads DFQATT; CDR2 reads SNEGSKA (reference sequence). V lost 3 bases, J lost 1 base, and 3 bases stayed unmatched. The CDR3 spans 14 residues. The CDR3 region has the DNA TGCAGTGCTAGGGATAGCGGGAGCCAAGAGACCCAGTACTTC. It specifies CSARDSGSQETQYF.

This chain connects TRBV7-6 to TRBJ2-7; 10 positions agree with TRBD1. The CDR3 totals 18 residues. V gave up 1 base and J gave up 3 bases; unmatched junction bases: 12. Germline CDR1 and CDR2: SGHVS and FNYEAQ. Here the CDR3 reads CASSLGPDRGDLSYEQYF. CDR3 sequence (DNA): TGTGCCAGCAGCTTAGGACCGGACAGGGGGGACTTAAGCTACGAGCAGTACTTC.

The sample holds a few counts of this clonotype. CDR3 region: CASSLSGRDNTGELFF. Here the CDR3 DNA reads TGTGCCAGCAGTTTATCCGGGAGGGACAACACCGGGGAGCTGTTTTTT. J is TRBJ2-2 and V is TRBV12-3 or TRBV12-4; 8 bases are shared with TRBD2. The V and J ends lost 2 bases and 2 bases, in that order; junction bases with no gene match: 4. The CDR3 runs to 16 residues.

The J gene is TRBJ2-3, the V gene TRBV11-2; a possible D gene is TRBD1 (7 bases). The CDR3 runs 16 residues. Deletions cut 2 bases from V and 1 base from J, with 13 bases between. Germline CDR1 SGHAT, CDR2 FQNNGV. CDR3 DNA: TGTGCCAGCAGCTTATGGCGGGGACAGCGCACAGATACGCAGTATTTT. Amino acid sequence: CASSLWRGQRTDTQYF.

The chain carries TRBV7-6 and TRBJ2-7; 9 bases align to TRBD1. CDR3 size: 20 residues. Germline CDR1 SGHVS, CDR2 FNYEAQ. The V gene end was trimmed by 1 base and the J gene end by 4 bases; junction bases not matched to a gene: 20. CDR3 sequence: CASSLGRSGTGPSRPYEQYF. CDR3 coding DNA: TGTGCCAGCAGCTTAGGCCGCTCCGGGACAGGGCCTAGTCGGCCTTACGAGCAGTACTTC.

Regarding this clonotype: At one of its ends the junction is not consistent with the germline gene, which may arise from a read error. This chain uses TRBV18 with TRBJ2-3, with D possibly being TRBD1 or TRBD2 (5 bases each). CDR3 size: 16 residues. Germline V gives CDR1 KGHSH, CDR2 LQKENI. The CDR3 loop is CASSPGLPRCADTKYF. As DNA, the CDR3 is TGTGCAAGCTCACCGGGGCTGCCAAGGTGCGCAGATACGAAGTATTTT.

The chain employs TRBV7-9 and TRBJ2-2; 7 bases are shared with TRBD2. The CDR3 has 15 amino acids. CDR1 and CDR2 from the germline V gene are SEHNR and FQNEAQ (reference sequence). V shed 5 bases and J 3 bases; nucleotides not matched to a gene: 6. As DNA, the CDR3 is TGTGCCAGCAGCCCCATGGCGGGAGACACCGGGGAGCTGTTTTTT. Amino acids: CASSPMAGDTGELFF.

V usage is TRBV24-1 and J usage is TRBJ2-1, with D unclear. CDR3 length: 13 amino acids. Germline assignment: CDR1 KGHDR and CDR2 SFDVKD. V lost 6 bases to trimming and J lost 7 bases, with 12 bases between them. The CDR3 coding sequence is TGTGCCACCAGTAAAAAAGACTTTAATGAGCAGTTCTTC. This encodes CATSKKDFNEQFF.

This clonotype has just a few counts. The V gene is TRBV11-1, the J gene TRBJ2-3; D is undetermined. The CDR3 length is 17 residues. The germline gives CDR1 SGHAT, CDR2 FQDESV (reference sequence). V was trimmed by 8 bases and J by 3 bases, leaving 24 bases between them. The CDR3 DNA reads TGTGCCAGCGCGAAGGTCTCGGAAGGGTTCAGTACAGATACGCAGTATTTT. Its translation: CASAKVSEGFSTDTQYF.

This clonotype appeared many times. The chain links TRBV6-1 to TRBJ2-3, with 8 bases fitting TRBD2. The CDR3 has 16 residues. V lost 1 base, J lost 2 bases, and 5 bases stayed unmatched. CDR1 is MNHNS, CDR2 SASEGT, per germline. This CDR3 is CASSEEGLATTDTQYF. In DNA, the CDR3 is TGTGCCAGCAGTGAAGAAGGACTAGCCACCACAGATACGCAGTATTTT.

This clonotype was detected a few times. The J gene is TRBJ2-1, the V gene TRBV6-1; 8 nucleotides match TRBD2. V was clipped by 8 bases and J by 1 base; unmatched bases: 10. The CDR3 consists of 16 residues. The germline gives CDR1 MNHNS, CDR2 SASEGT. The CDR3 DNA is TGTGCCAGCCCAGCTTTAGCGGGAAGATCCTACAATGAGCAGTTCTTC. Translation gives CASPALAGRSYNEQFF.

Points on this clonotype: Mismatch with germline at one junction end may stem from a read error. CDR3 DNA: TGTGCCAGCAGCTGGGCAACCCCTGGCGACGAGAAGTACTTC. Translated: CASSWATPGDEKYF. The rearrangement joins TRBV7-8 to TRBJ2-7; the D is unclear. Germline V lookup: CDR1 SGHVS, CDR2 FQNEAQ. This CDR3 region has 14 residues.

The chain carries TRBV4-1 and TRBJ1-2; tentative D call: TRBD1 (6 bases). V was clipped by 0 bases and J by 6 bases, with 14 bases between them. Per germline, CDR1 MGHRA and CDR2 YSYEKL. The CDR3 consists of 15 residues. For the CDR3, the DNA is TGCGCCAGCAGCCAAGATCCGGGGGCGAAAAATGGCTACACCTTC. Its protein product is CASSQDPGAKNGYTF.

The chain couples TRBV28 to TRBJ2-7; a possible D gene is TRBD1 (6 bases). Trimming removed 6 bases at V and 4 bases at J, with 13 bases between. The CDR3 has 13 residues. Looked up from germline, CDR1 is MDHEN and CDR2 is SYDVKM. CDR3 loop: CASRLGTTYEQYF. CDR3 nucleotides: TGTGCCAGCAGGTTAGGGACAACGTACGAGCAGTACTTC.

Of note for this clonotype: A read error is likely, as this CDR3 ends without the conserved phenylalanine or tryptophan. V is TRBV6-5 and J is TRBJ1-2; TRBD1 matches 8 bases. The V segment lost 2 bases and the J segment 1 base; nucleotides outside the gene matches: 6. The CDR3 loop spans 16 amino acids. CDR1 and CDR2 (germline): MNHEY, SVGAGI. The CDR3 region is CASSYDRGGYNYGYTI. The CDR3 DNA is TGTGCCAGCAGTTACGACAGGGGCGGCTATAACTATGGCTACACCATC.

This clonotype appeared many times. DNA of the CDR3: TGTGCCAGCAGCTTATCGGGCAGGTTCACTGAAGCTTTCTTT. Translation gives CASSLSGRFTEAFF. The rearrangement uses TRBV7-9 and TRBJ1-1, with D unclear. Deletions cut 2 bases from V and 4 bases from J, with 11 bases between. This CDR3 region has 14 residues. Germline lookup yields CDR1 SEHNR and CDR2 FQNEAQ (reference sequence). Full variable domain (outside the CDR3, taken from reference TRBV7-9 and TRBJ1-1): DTGVSQNPRHKITKRGQNVTFRCDPISEHNRLYWYRQTLGQGPEFLTYFQNEAQLEKSRLLSDRFSAERPKGSFSTLEIQRTEQGDSAMYLCASSLSGRFTEAFFGQGTRLTVV.